This TCR beta chain is drawn from a study of blood T cell repertoires in COVID-19 (dated by TCRdb to the early 2020s). About the full investigation: Samples from collaborators originated in the United States, Italy and Spain and spanned both the acute and convalescent phases of COVID-19. The material from the prospective study consisted of cDNA or gDNA derived from T cells, B-cell-depleted T cells, or PBMCs. Deeply sampled blood TCRbeta repertoires from subjects exposed to, actively infected with, or recovered from COVID-19 were included in the dataset. The repertoires were made available in a free public database intended to serve as a resource for research on the immune response to SARS-CoV-2. The samples were drawn from the first 160 participants of the ongoing ImmuneRACE study and from some 1,300 subjects provided by 6 global collaborators. Nearly every sample came with metadata listing a de-identified subject ID, COVID-19 status, age in years and sex. Where available, HLA class I and class II types were taken from metadata supplied by the sample provider and were not determined by assay-based typing.

A remark on this clone: No cognate antigen has been identified for it. No much larger clone exists at a distance of one base, and base qualities are not known.

Whole blood was collected in K2EDTA tubes by collaborating institutions according to the institutions' own protocols. For TCRbeta analysis, collaborators shipped samples in one of three forms: frozen whole blood, isolated PBMCs, or DNA extracted from either of those sample types. TCRbeta CDR3 regions were amplified from genomic DNA using the immunoSEQ Assay, a bias-controlled multiplex PCR. The authors processed their data as follows. Within the assay, amplification of reference gene primers was used to estimate how many nucleated cells each sample contained. Sequence reads were collapsed and filtered to measure the absolute abundance of every unique TCRbeta CDR3 rearrangement. For each sample, productive Simpson clonality was calculated by taking the square root of Simpson's diversity index across productive rearrangements. Drawn from immuneACCESS, this table holds only the in-frame rearrangements with V and J called that TCRdb kept. Clones are partly lost; checked studies trace under half to an unresolved V gene and leave the rest unexplained. V, J and clone size reflect that table, while D and trimming were determined from the DNA. In all, the sample holds about 260,000 clones, and 85% to 90% of those were seen once. The leading ten clones occupy roughly 3.7% of the sample.

CDR3 length: 14 amino acids, cysteine to phenylalanine. The only DNA kept is the CDR3, 42 bases in frame from the first base. The germline V gene (reference sequence) provides CDR1 SEHNR and CDR2 FQNEAQ. A distance of 14 bases separates the germline ends of V and J, which lose 8 bases and 1 base respectively. The investigation overall reported the following: How much clinical and demographic metadata was included differed by source and by participant, and the metadata was provided uncurated.

The sequencing input was peripheral blood. Recombination joined TRBV7-9 with TRBJ1-1; D gene: possibly TRBD1, on 6 matching bases. This TCR came from a woman aged 35 to 49 with acute or convalescent COVID-19. The CDR3 region has the sequence CASGGRTENTEAFF. The DNA reads TGTGCCAGCGGAGGTCGGACAGAGAACACTGAAGCTTTCTTT.